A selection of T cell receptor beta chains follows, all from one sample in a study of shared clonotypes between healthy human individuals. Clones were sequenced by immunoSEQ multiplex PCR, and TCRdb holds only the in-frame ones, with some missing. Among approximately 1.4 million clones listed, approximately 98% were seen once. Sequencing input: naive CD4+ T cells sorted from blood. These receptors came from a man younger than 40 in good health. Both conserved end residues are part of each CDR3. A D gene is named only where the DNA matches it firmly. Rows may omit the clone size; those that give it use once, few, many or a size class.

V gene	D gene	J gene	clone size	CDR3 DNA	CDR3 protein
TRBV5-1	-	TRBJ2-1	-	TGCGCCAGCAGAACGGAGATAAAGCGTGTTGAGCAGTTCTTC	CASRTEIKRVEQFF
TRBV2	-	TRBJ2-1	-	TGTGCCAGCTGGTACAATGAGCAGTTCTTC	CASWYNEQFF
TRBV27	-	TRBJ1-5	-	TGTGCCAGCAGTTTGTCAGGGGACCGTCAGCCCCAGCATTTT	CASSLSGDRQPQHF
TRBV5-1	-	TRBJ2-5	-	TGCGCCAGCAGCTTCCCCGGGTCCGGGGCCTTTCTAGAGACCCAGTACTTC	CASSFPGSGAFLETQYF
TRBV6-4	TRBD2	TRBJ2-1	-	TGTGCCAGCAGTGACTCTGGCGGGAGCGTCAATGAGCAGTTCTTC	CASSDSGGSVNEQFF
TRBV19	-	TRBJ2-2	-	TGTGCCAGTAGTATCTGGGGCAAGGTCGCCGGGGAGCTGTTTTTT	CASSIWGKVAGELFF
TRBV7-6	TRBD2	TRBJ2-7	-	TGTGCCAGCAGCTTAGGTGCTAGCGGGAGTGGTGAGCAGTACTTC	CASSLGASGSGEQYF
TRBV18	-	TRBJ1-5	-	TGTGCCAGCTCACCGACAGGAACCAATCAGCCCCAGCATTTT	CASSPTGTNQPQHF
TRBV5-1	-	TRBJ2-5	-	TGCGCCAGCAGCTTCGGGACACTTGGGGAGACCCAGTACTTC	CASSFGTLGETQYF
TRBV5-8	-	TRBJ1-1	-	TGTGCCAGCAGCGAGTGGATGCGGCGCGGGAACACTGAAGCTTTCTTT	CASSEWMRRGNTEAFF
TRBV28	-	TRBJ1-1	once	TGTGCCAGCAGTTTGATCGGACAGTCGAACACTGAAGCTTTCTTT	CASSLIGQSNTEAFF
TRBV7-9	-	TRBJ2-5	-	TGTGCCAGCAGCTTAATCCAGTTGCAAGAGACCCAGTACTTC	CASSLIQLQETQYF
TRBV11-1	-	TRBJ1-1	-	TGTGCCAGCAGTCCGATCCCGGGACCCATGAACACTGAAGCTTTCTTT	CASSPIPGPMNTEAFF
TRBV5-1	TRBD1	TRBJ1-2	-	TGCGCCAGCAGCTCGACCCTGACAGGGATCTATGGCTACACCTTC	CASSSTLTGIYGYTF
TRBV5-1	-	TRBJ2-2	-	TGCGCCAGCAGCTTCGGGACAAACACCGGGGAGCTGTTTTTT	CASSFGTNTGELFF
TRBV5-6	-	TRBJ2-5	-	TGTGCCAGCAGCTTCGGGGCACAAGAGACCCAGTACTTC	CASSFGAQETQYF
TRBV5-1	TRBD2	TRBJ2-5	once	TGCGCCAGCAGCTTAGGACTAGCGGGAGGGTTGGAGACCCAGTACTTC	CASSLGLAGGLETQYF
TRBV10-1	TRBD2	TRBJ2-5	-	TGCGCCAGCAGTGATTCACGACTAGCGGGAGGTGTGACCCAGTACTTC	CASSDSRLAGGVTQYF
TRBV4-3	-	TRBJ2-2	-	TGCGCCAGCAGCCAAGAGGGCCGGACGGTAACCGGGGAGCTGTTTTTT	CASSQEGRTVTGELFF
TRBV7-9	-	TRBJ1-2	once	TGTGCCAGCAGCGGCCCCTCAAGGGGAGGCTATGGCTACACCTTC	CASSGPSRGGYGYTF
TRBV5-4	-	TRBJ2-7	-	TGTGCCAGCAGCACCTCCGACAGATCCATGCCGTACTTC	CASSTSDRSMPYF
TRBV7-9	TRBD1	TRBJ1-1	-	TGTGCCAGCAGCTCAATACAGGGGGCAATGAACACTGAAGCTTTCTTT	CASSSIQGAMNTEAFF
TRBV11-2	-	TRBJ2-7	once	TGTGCCAGCAGCTTAGTAAGTATGAGCTCCTACGAGCAGTACTTC	CASSLVSMSSYEQYF
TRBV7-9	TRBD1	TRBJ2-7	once	TGTGCCAGCAGCGACAGGGGATCGGTCTACGAGCAGTACTTC	CASSDRGSVYEQYF
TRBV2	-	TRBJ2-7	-	TGTGCCAGCAGTGTAAACGCCGCACCATCGTACGAGCAGTACTTC	CASSVNAAPSYEQYF
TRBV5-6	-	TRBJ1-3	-	TGTGCCAGCAGCATTGGACCCAAGGGTGGAAACACCATATATTTT	CASSIGPKGGNTIYF
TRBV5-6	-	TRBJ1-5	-	TGTGCCAGCAGCTTGACGGGGCAGCCCCAGCATTTT	CASSLTGQPQHF
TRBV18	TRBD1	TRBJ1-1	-	TGTGCCAGCTCACCTACAGGGGGGCGTCTGGTGAACACTGAAGCTTTCTTT	CASSPTGGRLVNTEAFF
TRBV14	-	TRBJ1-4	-	TGTGCCAGCAGCCGCCTTAATGAAAAACTGTTTTTT	CASSRLNEKLFF